A selection of T cell receptor beta chains follows, all from one sample in a study of breast tumors, draining lymph nodes, adjacent tissues. TCRdb re-called the multiplex PCR reads with MiXCR, one entry per CDR3 protein. The sample yields over 130,000 distinct CDR3 sequences, approximately 32% seen once. The sample taken for sequencing was axillary lymph node tissue. These receptor sequences come from a female donor with breast cancer. Some clones in this sample may be carry-over from other donors' samples. CDR3s include the opening cysteine and the closing phenylalanine or tryptophan. Fields, in order: clone size, D gene, J gene, V gene, CDR3 protein, CDR3 DNA. D genes are given only for firm matches. The size entry is marked missing in some rows and otherwise reads once, few, many or a size class.

once	NA	TRBJ2-1	TRBV5-1	CASSVGQNNEQFF	TGCGCCAGCAGCGTCGGACAGAACAATGAGCAGTTCTTC
NA	NA	TRBJ1-6	TRBV6-1	CASSEASAGRSPLHF	TGTGCCAGCAGTGAAGCGTCGGCAGGGAGGTCACCCCTCCACTTT
many	NA	TRBJ1-2	TRBV3-1	CASSQGASSGYTF	TGTGCCAGCAGCCAGGGGGCTTCTAGTGGCTACACCTTC
many	NA	TRBJ1-3	TRBV3-1	CASSQGGRDGNTIYF	TGTGCCAGCAGCCAAGGGGGTAGAGATGGAAACACCATATATTTT
NA	NA	TRBJ2-5	TRBV6-2/TRBV6-3	CVSSYSPFNLGSHQETQYF	TGTGTCAGCAGTTACTCTCCCTTTAACTTGGGCAGCCACCAAGAGACCCAGTACTTC
many	TRBD2	TRBJ2-1	TRBV12-3/TRBV12-4	CASSSSGGGHEQFF	TGTGCCAGCAGTTCTAGCGGGGGGGGCCATGAGCAGTTCTTC
many	NA	TRBJ2-7	TRBV2	CASSLDGGDNEQYF	TGTGCCAGCAGCCTCGACGGGGGAGATAACGAGCAGTACTTC
NA	NA	TRBJ2-2	TRBV27	CASRAGRTGELFF	TGTGCCAGCAGGGCAGGACGGACCGGGGAGCTGTTTTTT
NA	NA	TRBJ1-4	TRBV11-1	CASSSLGLAGAANEKLFF	TGTGCCAGCAGCTCCTTAGGACTCGCGGGAGCGGCTAATGAAAAACTGTTTTTT
NA	TRBD1	TRBJ1-3	TRBV7-2	CASSYRTGVQAGNPIYF	TGTGCCAGCAGCTACAGGACAGGGGTGCAAGCTGGAAACCCCATATATTTT
many	TRBD2	TRBJ2-5	TRBV18	CASSPSIAGLETQYF	TGTGCCAGCTCACCATCTATAGCGGGGTTGGAGACCCAGTACTTC
many	NA	TRBJ2-7	TRBV7-9	CASSPTGITAEQYF	TGTGCCAGCAGCCCTACAGGGATAACGGCCGAGCAGTACTTC
many	NA	TRBJ1-5	TRBV20-1	CSARALWTASNQPQHF	TGCAGTGCTAGAGCACTTTGGACAGCTAGCAATCAGCCCCAGCATTTT
many	NA	TRBJ1-4	TRBV19	CASSTAAGPLEKLFF	TGTGCCAGTAGTACCGCGGCAGGGCCGCTTGAAAAACTGTTTTTT
many	TRBD2	TRBJ2-1	TRBV15	CATSGRGSYNEQFF	TGTGCCACCAGCGGGCGGGGGTCCTACAATGAGCAGTTCTTC
many	NA	TRBJ1-3	TRBV10-3	CAISESVGGTGNTIYF	TGTGCCATCAGTGAGTCGGTGGGGGGGACTGGAAACACCATATATTTT
NA	NA	TRBJ1-1	TRBV24-1	CATTNGGPPNTEAFF	TGTGCCACTACCAATGGGGGGCCGCCTAATACTGAAGCTTTCTTT
many	TRBD1	TRBJ2-1	TRBV25-1	CASSDRDRGKDEQFF	TGTGCCAGCAGTGACCGGGACAGGGGTAAGGATGAGCAGTTCTTC
NA	NA	TRBJ2-1	TRBV6-6	CASSHGGAVQADNEQFF	TGTGCCAGCAGTCACGGGGGTGCGGTCCAGGCAGACAATGAGCAGTTCTTC
NA	NA	TRBJ2-5	TRBV6-6	CAHRRGAETQYF	TGTGCCCACAGGAGGGGGGCTGAGACCCAGTACTTC
many	NA	TRBJ2-5	TRBV6-1	CASSNAPVAQYF	TGTGCCAGCAGCAATGCCCCGGTGGCCCAGTACTTC
many	NA	TRBJ1-5	TRBV7-2	CASSPEPGRNQPQHF	TGTGCCAGCAGCCCCGAGCCGGGGCGCAATCAGCCCCAGCATTTT
many	NA	TRBJ1-3	TRBV7-6	CASSLTGSPGGSGNTIYF	TGTGCCAGCAGCTTAACAGGAAGCCCGGGGGGCTCTGGAAACACCATATATTTT
NA	NA	TRBJ1-4	TRBV15	CATSRGGTTEKLFF	TGTGCCACCAGCAGAGGGGGTACCACTGAAAAACTGTTTTTT
NA	TRBD2	TRBJ2-2	TRBV4-1	CASSQVLRTSGLF	TGCGCCAGCAGCCAAGTACTCAGGACTAGCGGCCTTTTT
many	NA	TRBJ1-5	TRBV14	CASSQDPGRQRCGPQHF	TGTGCCAGCAGCCAAGATCCGGGCAGACAGAGGTGCGGGCCCCAGCATTTT